This record looks at one T cell receptor beta chain sequence and its context. Its specificity is not known. Donors likely had unrecorded immune exposures despite being nominally healthy when sampled. The PCR contained 60 Vbeta and 13 Jbeta primers. Generated by immunoSEQ multiplex PCR, the TCRdb table keeps only in-frame clones and is missing some. The repertoire holds about 180,000 clones, with 75% to 80% as singletons. The sample comes from a study of cytomegalovirus exposure and HLA in healthy donors. Whole-study context: From HLA-typed donors, an early data release held about 85 million unique TCRs.

Study-level findings and limits: Cytomegalovirus association was listed for around 180 TCR beta chains. In a later analysis, donors in an Asian-associated ancestry cluster reportedly had fewer N-insertions in productive TCRs than the cohort mean.

The clonotype originates from a man in his forties in good health and CMV-seropositive. The sample consisted of PBMCs.

The CDR3 DNA is TGTGCCAGCAGCCCACGAACAGGGGGAGGTAGCTATGGCTACACCTTC. This encodes CASSPRTGGGSYGYTF. The V gene is TRBV9, the J gene TRBJ1-2; 8 nucleotides match TRBD1. This CDR3 has 16 residues. Trimming at V came to 4 bases and at J to 4 bases, leaving 12 bases not matched to a gene. CDR1 is SGDLS, CDR2 YYNGEE, per germline.